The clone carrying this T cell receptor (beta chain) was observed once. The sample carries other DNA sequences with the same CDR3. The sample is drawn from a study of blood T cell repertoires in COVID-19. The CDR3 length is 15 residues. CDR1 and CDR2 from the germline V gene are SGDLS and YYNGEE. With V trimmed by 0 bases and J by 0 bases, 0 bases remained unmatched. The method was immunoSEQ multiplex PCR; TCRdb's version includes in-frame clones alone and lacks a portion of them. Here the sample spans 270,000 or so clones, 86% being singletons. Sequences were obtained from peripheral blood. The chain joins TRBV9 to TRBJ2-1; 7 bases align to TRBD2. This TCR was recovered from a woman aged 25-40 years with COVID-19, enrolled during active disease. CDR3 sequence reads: CASSVGGGSYNEQFF. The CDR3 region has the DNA TGTGCCAGCAGCGTAGGCGGGGGCTCCTACAATGAGCAGTTCTTC.